This T cell receptor (beta chain) was identified in a study of OX40 agonist ivuxolimab in advanced cancers. For the study at large: Partial responses were achieved by three patients, of whom one had hepatocellular carcinoma and two had cutaneous melanoma. General study results and limits: Compared with others, partial responders at 0.1-3.0 mg/kg displayed clonal expansion among the lowest. By week 6 at 0.1 to 3.0 mg/kg, blood CD4+ and CD8+ T cells had expanded clonally.

Libraries were prepared by immunoSEQ multiplex PCR; TCRdb keeps only in-frame clonotypes and omits some of them. Of over 85,000 clones in the sample, 90% to 95% were seen once. Trimming stripped 5 bases from V and 4 bases from J, with 9 bases between. The germline gives CDR1 MNHNS, CDR2 SASEGT. CDR3 length equals 13 residues. In the case of this clone: As yet, its antigen is unknown.

The starting material was CD4+ or CD8+ T cells sorted from blood, obtained in a trial of the OX40 agonist ivuxolimab. The origin of this receptor is an adult with an advanced solid tumor such as melanoma, head and neck, liver or kidney cancer. This chain connects TRBV6-1 to TRBJ1-5, with D possibly being TRBD1 (5 bases). CDR3 in DNA: TGTGCCAGCAGTCGGACAACTAATCAGCCCCAGCATTTT. Protein: CASSRTTNQPQHF.